These 2 T cell receptor beta chains were all obtained from the same sample, sequenced in a study of cytomegalovirus exposure and HLA in healthy donors. Primers included in the PCR were 60 Vbeta and 13 Jbeta primers. Some clones are missing from TCRdb's copy, which holds only in-frame ones; the method was immunoSEQ multiplex PCR. The sample contains roughly 160,000 clones, 75% to 90% of which appear only once. The sequencing sample was made of PBMCs. All receptors derive from a man between 25 and 39 years old in good health and CMV-seronegative.

This chain joins TRBV29-1 and TRBJ1-1; no clear D gene. CDR3 length equals 10 residues. V lost 6 bases to trimming and J lost 3 bases, with 5 bases between them. Per the germline V gene, CDR1 is SQVTM and CDR2 is ANQGSEA. The CDR3 region is CSVFHTEAFF. CDR3 in DNA: TGCAGCGTCTTCCACACTGAAGCTTTCTTT.

Worth noting for this clone: The junction and the germline gene differ at one end; a read error may be behind it. The chain uses TRBV9 and TRBJ2-2, with TRBD2 matching over 8 bases. The CDR3 sequence is 14 residues long. In germline, CDR1 is SGDLS, CDR2 YYNGEE. CDR3 nucleotides: TGTGCCAGTAGCGGGGCAATAGGCACCGGGGAGCTGTTTTTT. Protein product: CASSGAIGTGELFF.